The 2 T cell receptor beta chains presented below share a single source sample, sequenced in a study of blood T cell repertoires in COVID-19. Repertoires were generated with immunoSEQ multiplex PCR, while TCRdb's copy carries only in-frame clones and drops some. This sample yields around 130,000 clones, of which around 81% are seen a single time; around a tenth belongs to the top ten. Sequencing was done on a sample of peripheral blood. The receptors were sampled from a man in his forties with active or convalescent COVID-19.

The rearrangement joins TRBV13 to TRBJ2-5, with D perhaps matching TRBD2 (6 bases). The CDR3 is 14 residues long. The germline gives CDR1 PRHDT, CDR2 FYEKMQ (reference sequence). Trimming shortened V by 7 bases and J by 5 bases, and 17 bases separated the two germline ends. The CDR3 region has the DNA TGTGCCAGCACCACGGGACTCCTCAGGGAGACCCAGTACTTC. Its translation: CASTTGLLRETQYF.

The chain is built from TRBV5-4 and TRBJ2-1; the D is unclear. The CDR3 covers 15 residues. CDR1 is SGHNT and CDR2 is YYREEE in the germline V gene (reference sequence). Trimming removed 3 bases at V and 3 bases at J, with 13 bases between. The CDR3, as DNA: TGTGCCAGCAGCTCTGCCCCAGAAATCTACAATGAGCAGTTCTTC. As protein: CASSSAPEIYNEQFF.